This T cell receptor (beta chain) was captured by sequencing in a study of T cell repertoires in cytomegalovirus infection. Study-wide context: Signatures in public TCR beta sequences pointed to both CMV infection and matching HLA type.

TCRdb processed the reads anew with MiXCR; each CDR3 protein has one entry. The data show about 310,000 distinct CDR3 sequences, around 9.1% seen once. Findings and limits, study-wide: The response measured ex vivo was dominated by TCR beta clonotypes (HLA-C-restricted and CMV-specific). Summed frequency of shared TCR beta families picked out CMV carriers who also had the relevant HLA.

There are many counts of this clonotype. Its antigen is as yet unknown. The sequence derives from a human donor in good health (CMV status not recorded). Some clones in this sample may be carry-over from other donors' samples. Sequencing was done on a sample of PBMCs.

The CDR3 DNA is TGTGCCAGCAGTTATATACAGGGAGGAGGCACCGGGGAGCTGTTTTTT. This encodes CASSYIQGGGTGELFF. This chain connects TRBV2 to TRBJ2-2; D is possibly TRBD1 or TRBD2 (6 bases each). CDR1 SNHLY and CDR2 FYNNEI come from the germline V gene. The CDR3 is 16 amino acids. V was clipped by 5 bases and J by 4 bases, with 17 bases between them.